Below are 8 T cell receptor beta chains sequenced from a single sample in a study of Ad26.COV2.S vaccination and SARS-CoV-2 variants. Sequenced by immunoSEQ multiplex PCR; TCRdb stores in-frame clones only, minus some. The sample records hundreds of thousands of clones, about 90% being singletons. Documented treatment: around 19 received Ad26.COV2.S at low or high dose, single or two shots; a few received placebo; per-sample allocation not given. Sampling was performed 63 days after the first vaccine or placebo injection. Sequenced here: peripheral blood, sampled in a trial of Ad26.COV2.S vaccine versus placebo. The receptors derive from a person aged 18-65 years who received the Ad26.COV2.S COVID-19 vaccine or a placebo.

This clone was found once. This chain links TRBV7-2 with TRBJ2-7; possible D gene TRBD1, 6 bases. Germline V gene data show CDR1 as SGHTA and CDR2 as FQGNSA. This CDR3 spans 15 amino acids. The V and J ends lost 5 bases and 7 bases respectively, with 21 bases between them. CDR3 residues: CASSPPGQLGGEQYF. In nucleotides, the CDR3 is TGTGCCAGCAGCCCTCCCGGACAGTTAGGCGGAGAGCAGTACTTC. The complete variable domain, with remaining parts taken from reference TRBV7-2 and TRBJ2-7, reads GAGVSQSPSNKVTEKGKDVELRCDPISGHTALYWYRQSLGQGLEFLIYFQGNSAPDKSGLPSDRFSAERTGGSVSTLTIQRTQQEDSAVYLCASSPPGQLGGEQYFGPGTRLTVT.

This clone was seen a few times. The CDR3 DNA sequence: TGTGCCAGTAGTATAGGTCCAGGAGCAACTAATGAAAAACTGTTTTTT. Translated: CASSIGPGATNEKLFF. The chain links TRBV19 to TRBJ1-4; D gene ambiguous. The length of the CDR3 is 16 residues. Germline loops: CDR1 LNHDA, CDR2 SQIVND (reference sequence). With 1 base removed from V and 0 bases from J, the gap between germline ends came to 9 bases.

Comment on this clone: Within the sample, other DNA sequences also encode this same CDR3. This rearrangement joins TRBV25-1 to TRBJ1-1, with 8 bases lining up with TRBD1. The CDR3 has 15 amino acids. Germline V gene data show CDR1 as MGHDK and CDR2 as SYGVNS. V shed 5 bases and J 1 base; nucleotides not matched to a gene: 6. Here the CDR3 reads CASSTPGTGNTEAFF. CDR3 in DNA: TGTGCCAGCAGTACGCCCGGGACAGGGAACACTGAAGCTTTCTTT.

This clone showed up just once. The gene calls are TRBV27 and TRBJ2-5, with 11 bases fitting TRBD1. Germline assignment: CDR1 MNHEY and CDR2 SMNVEV (reference sequence). The CDR3 runs 14 residues. The junction had 5 bases not matched to a gene; V was cut back by 6 bases and J by 5 bases. DNA of the CDR3: TGTGCCAGCAGGGACAGGGGGCGACCGGAGACCCAGTACTTC. Its protein is CASRDRGRPETQYF.

This chain links TRBV18 with TRBJ1-1; D is uncertain. The CDR3 contains 15 residues. The germline CDR1 and CDR2 sequences are KGHSH and LQKENI. Trimming took off 2 bases at V and 0 bases at J, with 10 bases between the two ends. As DNA, the CDR3 is TGTGCCAGCTCACCAGGAGTGATTGTGAACACTGAAGCTTTCTTT. Its translation: CASSPGVIVNTEAFF.

The chain combines TRBV3-1 (or the pseudogene TRBV3-2) with TRBJ1-2; no clear D gene. This CDR3 is built from 19 residues. Germline CDR1 LGHDT, CDR2 YNNKEL (reference sequence). V was cut by 1 base and J by 0 bases, with 21 bases left in between. CDR3 in amino acids: CASSQGPSPTMGPNYGYTF. In DNA form, the CDR3 reads TGTGCCAGCAGCCAAGGTCCTAGCCCCACCATGGGTCCTAACTATGGCTACACCTTC.

This chain connects TRBV6-5 to TRBJ1-2; no clear D. The length of the CDR3 is 14 residues. V was trimmed by 6 bases and J by 5 bases, leaving 16 bases between them. Germline loops: CDR1 MNHEY, CDR2 SVGAGI. CDR3 sequence reads: CASRTSGRAYGYTF. CDR3 DNA sequence: TGTGCCAGCAGGACTTCCGGGAGGGCTTATGGCTACACCTTC.

This chain links TRBV5-8 with TRBJ1-4; D ambiguous. The CDR3 covers 13 residues. Trimming removed 6 bases from V and 3 bases from J, with 9 bases in between. Germline lookup yields CDR1 SGHTS and CDR2 YDEGEE. CDR3 sequence reads: CASTATPNEKLFF. CDR3 bases: TGTGCCAGCACGGCAACGCCTAATGAAAAACTGTTTTTT.